This T cell receptor beta chain was sequenced in a study of control samples from healthy donors and cancer patients. Generated by immunoSEQ multiplex PCR, the TCRdb table keeps only in-frame clones and is missing some. The sample shows over 100,000 clones, roughly 89% of them seen only once. This CDR3 is built from 13 residues. V was shortened by 2 bases and J by 7 bases, with 9 bases between the two germline ends. Germline V CDR1 and CDR2: KGHSH, LQKENI. The V and J genes are TRBV18 and TRBJ1-5, with D possibly being TRBD1 (5 bases). The sample comprised blood. The origin of this receptor is a woman aged 50 to 60 in good health. The CDR3: CASSPSGSQPQHF. The CDR3 DNA reads TGTGCCAGCTCACCATCAGGGAGCCAGCCCCAGCATTTT.